This entry describes one T cell receptor beta chain. Sequencing was performed with immunoSEQ multiplex PCR; in TCRdb, only in-frame clones are kept and a portion is missing. In the table there are under 40,000 clones, 80% to 95% of which are singletons. These data belong to a study of PD-L1 blockade in urothelial cancer. The CDR3 spans 16 residues. The germline V and J ends were trimmed by 3 bases and 0 bases, with 11 bases remaining between them. Germline V gene sequence: CDR1 LNHDA, CDR2 SQIVND (reference sequence). The TCR sequence derives from a man in his 70s with urothelial cancer. The material was PBMCs, obtained around atezolizumab (anti-PD-L1) treatment. The rearrangement joins TRBV19 to TRBJ1-4, with D tentatively TRBD1 (5 bases). CDR3 amino acids: CASSIKDTSTNEKLFF. CDR3 nucleotide sequence: TGTGCCAGTAGTATCAAGGACACCTCAACTAATGAAAAACTGTTTTTT.